The 20 T cell receptor beta chains presented below share a single source sample, sequenced in a study of blood T cell repertoires in COVID-19. Here immunoSEQ multiplex PCR was the method, and the copy in TCRdb shows in-frame clones only, minus some. The sample records hundreds of thousands of clones, 86% being singletons. Sequences were obtained from peripheral blood. The source of these receptors is a woman aged 70-85 years with COVID-19, enrolled during active disease.

The chain couples TRBV7-2 to TRBJ2-5; D gene uncertain. Between the trimmed V and J ends, which lost 5 bases and 1 base, there was a span of 5 bases. The CDR3 spans 12 residues. The germline gives CDR1 SGHTA, CDR2 FQGNSA. The DNA for the CDR3 is TGTGCCAGCAGCCCATCCCAAGAGACCCAGTACTTC. Translating gives CASSPSQETQYF.

The chain couples TRBV7-9 to TRBJ2-1; a possible D gene is TRBD2 (5 bases). V was trimmed by 4 bases and J by 6 bases, leaving 7 bases between them. This CDR3 is 12 amino acids long. Germline lookup yields CDR1 SEHNR and CDR2 FQNEAQ (reference sequence). For the CDR3, the DNA is TGTGCCAGCAGCTCGGGGTTCAATGAGCAGTTCTTC. Encoded protein: CASSSGFNEQFF.

The chain employs TRBV7-2 and TRBJ2-5; D possibly corresponds to TRBD2 (6 bases). The CDR3 consists of 18 residues. V lost 1 base, J lost 1 base, and 19 bases lay in between. Germline V gene lookup returns CDR1 SGHTA and CDR2 FQGNSA. This chain's CDR3 is CASSLDGNWAGTQETQYF. The CDR3 DNA sequence: TGTGCCAGCAGCTTAGACGGCAACTGGGCGGGGACCCAAGAGACCCAGTACTTC. The full variable domain, in which reference TRBV7-2 and TRBJ2-5 provide the parts outside the CDR3, is GAGVSQSPSNKVTEKGKDVELRCDPISGHTALYWYRQSLGQGLEFLIYFQGNSAPDKSGLPSDRFSAERTGGSVSTLTIQRTQQEDSAVYLCASSLDGNWAGTQETQYFGPGTRLLVL.

This clone was counted a few times. The sample has other DNA sequences that encode this CDR3 too. The chain combines TRBV10-3 with TRBJ2-2, with D possibly being TRBD1 (5 bases). Trimming took 8 bases from V and 1 from J, leaving 8 bases between them. Germline CDR1 and CDR2: ENHRY and SYGVKD. This CDR3 has 13 residues. For the CDR3, the DNA is TGTGCCATCGGGGCAGGGAACACCGGGGAGCTGTTTTTT. Its protein is CAIGAGNTGELFF.

Of note for this clone: It is likely a read error, because the conserved phenylalanine at the end of the CDR3 is missing. The DNA is left out, because the CDR3 cannot be placed on it with certainty; the CDR3 is given as TCRdb lists it. The chain has TRBV7-9 and TRBJ2-3; whether TRBD2, the table's D call, matches the DNA was not checked. In germline, CDR1 is SEHNR, CDR2 FQNEAQ (reference sequence). With termini counted, the CDR3 has 14 amino acids. CDR3 protein: CASSFLATSGGGSL.

The V gene is TRBV5-1, the J gene TRBJ2-1; tentatively, D is TRBD1 (5 bases). The V gene lost 0 bases and the J gene lost 5 bases, with 12 bases spanning the gap. CDR3 length equals 15 residues. CDR1 and CDR2 (germline): SGHRS, YFSETQ. CDR3 in amino acids: CASSLAATANNEQFF. DNA for the CDR3: TGCGCCAGCAGCTTGGCCGCGACAGCCAACAATGAGCAGTTCTTC.

V is TRBV29-1 and J is TRBJ2-3; TRBD2 matches at 13 bases. The length of the CDR3 is 17 residues. CDR1 is SQVTM and CDR2 is ANQGSEA in the germline V gene. V gave up 5 bases and J gave up 2 bases; unmatched junction bases: 10. For the CDR3, the DNA is TGCAGCGTTCCGACTAGCGGGGGGCAACTTATCACAGATACGCAGTATTTT. It is translated as CSVPTSGGQLITDTQYF.

The chain couples TRBV19 to TRBJ2-5; D call uncertain. This CDR3 spans 12 amino acids. V lost 4 bases and J lost 5, with 8 bases in between. Germline assignment: CDR1 LNHDA and CDR2 SQIVND (reference sequence). The CDR3 DNA follows: TGTGCCAGTAGTACAAACTGGGAGACCCAGTACTTC. Its protein product is CASSTNWETQYF.

CDR3 coding DNA: TGTGCCAGCTCACCGTCACAGGGATACAATGAGCAGTTCTTC. Its protein product is CASSPSQGYNEQFF. This rearrangement joins TRBV18 to TRBJ2-1, with D possibly TRBD1 on 6 matching bases. CDR3 length: 14 residues. V lost 3 bases, J lost 4 bases, and 10 bases lay in between. The germline CDR1 and CDR2 sequences are KGHSH and LQKENI. The whole variable domain, remainder taken from reference TRBV18 and TRBJ2-1, is NAGVMQNPRHLVRRRGQEARLRCSPMKGHSHVYWYRQLPEEGLKFMVYLQKENIIDESGMPKERFSAEFPKEGPSILRIQQVVRGDSAAYFCASSPSQGYNEQFFGPGTRLTVL.

This chain joins TRBV7-2 and TRBJ2-2; 7 nucleotides align to TRBD1. V shed 4 bases, J shed 7 bases, and the junction held 12 bases outside the gene matches. Per germline, CDR1 SGHTA and CDR2 FQGNSA. The CDR3 is 16 amino acids. CDR3 residues: CASSSAHLQGYGELFF. As DNA, the CDR3 is TGTGCCAGCAGCTCCGCACACCTACAGGGGTACGGGGAGCTGTTTTTT.

The V call is TRBV4-1, the J call TRBJ1-1; possible D gene TRBD1, 6 bases. Germline assignment: CDR1 MGHRA and CDR2 YSYEKL. V lost 1 base, J lost 0 bases, and 18 bases lay in between. CDR3 size: 18 residues. The CDR3 loop reads CASSQGRGMKPLNTEAFF. The CDR3 nucleotides read TGCGCCAGCAGCCAAGGCAGGGGCATGAAACCGTTGAACACTGAAGCTTTCTTT.

The chain recombines TRBV28 with TRBJ2-1; 8 bases line up with TRBD2. With 8 bases clipped from V and 9 bases from J, the junction kept 15 bases outside the gene matches. Germline assignment: CDR1 MDHEN and CDR2 SYDVKM. The CDR3 extends over 15 amino acids. CDR3: CASARRGGRLIEQFF. Here the CDR3 DNA reads TGTGCCAGCGCTAGACGGGGGGGCCGTCTTATTGAGCAGTTCTTC.

This rearrangement joins TRBV5-1 to TRBJ2-5; 8 bases map to TRBD1. The germline V gene has CDR1 SGHRS and CDR2 YFSETQ. The CDR3 is made up of 14 amino acids. The ends lost 4 bases at V and 5 bases at J; junction bases unmatched: 7. CDR3 loop: CASSTAGGAETQYF. CDR3 DNA: TGCGCCAGCAGCACCGCAGGGGGCGCGGAGACCCAGTACTTC.

The rearrangement joins TRBV7-9 to TRBJ2-7, with D tentatively TRBD2 (5 bases). The germline gives CDR1 SEHNR, CDR2 FQNEAQ (reference sequence). The germline V and J ends were trimmed by 3 bases and 5 bases, with 8 bases remaining between them. This CDR3 has 12 amino acids. The CDR3 protein is CASSLVANEQYF. Written as DNA, the CDR3 is TGTGCCAGCAGCTTGGTAGCGAACGAGCAGTACTTC.

The chain carries TRBV6-6 and TRBJ2-1; 8 positions agree with TRBD1. This CDR3 is built from 15 residues. After removal of 6 bases from V and 9 bases from J, the junction contained 13 bases not matched to a gene. Germline V gene lookup returns CDR1 MNHNY and CDR2 SVGAGI (reference sequence). CDR3 sequence reads: CASSLGQGASREQFF. The DNA for the CDR3 is TGTGCCAGCAGCTTGGGGCAGGGGGCGTCACGTGAGCAGTTCTTC.

The chain's CDR3 is CASSTGMNTEAFF. CDR3 sequence (DNA): TGTGCCAGCAGTACAGGGATGAACACTGAAGCTTTCTTT. V usage is TRBV7-2 and J usage is TRBJ1-1, with D maybe TRBD1 (6 bases). The germline V gene has CDR1 SGHTA and CDR2 FQGNSA. The V end was cut by 6 bases, the J end by 0 bases, with 8 bases between. The CDR3 extends over 13 amino acids. Based on the CDR3 plus reference TRBV7-2 and TRBJ1-1, the full variable domain is GAGVSQSPSNKVTEKGKDVELRCDPISGHTALYWYRQSLGQGLEFLIYFQGNSAPDKSGLPSDRFSAERTGGSVSTLTIQRTQQEDSAVYLCASSTGMNTEAFFGQGTRLTVV.

The chain combines TRBV6-2 or TRBV6-3 with TRBJ2-5; D is possibly TRBD2 (5 bases). This CDR3 contains 15 residues. The V and J ends lost 2 bases and 5 bases respectively, with 15 bases between them. CDR1 is MNHEY, CDR2 SVGEGT, per germline. In nucleotides, the CDR3 is TGTGCCAGCAGTTACACGACCGGGATTGCGGAGACCCAGTACTTC. Translation: CASSYTTGIAETQYF.

The gene calls are TRBV4-2 and TRBJ2-7; 7 nucleotides line up with TRBD2. The CDR3 consists of 15 residues. V lost 0 bases, J lost 3 bases, and 5 bases stayed unmatched. In germline, CDR1 is LGHNA, CDR2 YNFKEQ. Here the CDR3 DNA reads TGTGCCAGCAGCCAAGAACTGGGGGGGAGCTACGAGCAGTACTTC. Amino acid sequence: CASSQELGGSYEQYF.

The chain recombines TRBV18 with TRBJ2-1; 8 bases match TRBD2. The CDR3 is 15 residues long. Germline V gene data show CDR1 as KGHSH and CDR2 as LQKENI. The V segment lost 2 bases and the J segment 4 bases; nucleotides outside the gene matches: 4. In DNA form, the CDR3 reads TGTGCCAGCTCACCAACTAGCGGTTTATACAATGAGCAGTTCTTC. Protein product: CASSPTSGLYNEQFF. Full variable domain (outside the CDR3, taken from reference TRBV18 and TRBJ2-1): NAGVMQNPRHLVRRRGQEARLRCSPMKGHSHVYWYRQLPEEGLKFMVYLQKENIIDESGMPKERFSAEFPKEGPSILRIQQVVRGDSAAYFCASSPTSGLYNEQFFGPGTRLTVL.

The rearrangement uses TRBV7-2 and TRBJ2-7; TRBD2 agrees at 8 bases. The length of the CDR3 is 15 residues. Germline values: CDR1 SGHTA, CDR2 FQGNSA. The V segment lost 5 bases and the J segment 4 bases; nucleotides outside the gene matches: 10. CDR3 DNA sequence: TGTGCCAGCAGCCAATCGGTGACTAGCGCTTACGAGCAGTACTTC. Amino acid sequence: CASSQSVTSAYEQYF. Full variable domain (outside the CDR3, taken from reference TRBV7-2 and TRBJ2-7): GAGVSQSPSNKVTEKGKDVELRCDPISGHTALYWYRQSLGQGLEFLIYFQGNSAPDKSGLPSDRFSAERTGGSVSTLTIQRTQQEDSAVYLCASSQSVTSAYEQYFGPGTRLTVT.